These T cell receptor beta chains were read from a single sample in a study of T-cell reconstitution after alpha-beta-depleted transplantation in children. TCRdb reprocessed the PCR reads via MiXCR and lists one record per CDR3 protein. The repertoire holds 260,000 or so distinct CDR3 sequences, about 11% seen once, with about 2.6% in the top ten. This specimen consisted of PBMCs from the stem cell graft donor, obtained from the stem cell graft. The receptors stem from a human donor who donated a stem cell graft to a child with acute lymphoblastic leukemia. The conserved cysteine and the conserved F or W are not part of the CDR3 here. Size is omitted from some rows. Given values are once, few, many or a class for expanded clones.

J	V	size	CDR3
TRBJ2-5	TRBV5-1	many	ASSVFPGETQY
TRBJ1-2	TRBV6-1	few	ASSEWTGFGYT
TRBJ1-1	TRBV7-8	many	ASSLFGGTGTEAF
TRBJ2-2	TRBV4-2	NA	ASSHVMSGVNTGELF
TRBJ2-5	TRBV28	many	ASSLFRKQETQY
TRBJ2-2	TRBV11-2	many	ASSQDRSNTGELF
TRBJ1-1	TRBV5-6	many	ASSLGDRLNTEAF
TRBJ2-1	TRBV5-6	NA	ASNLGLVGNEQF
TRBJ2-5	TRBV30	many	AWSVRRQETQY
TRBJ2-1	TRBV6-2/TRBV6-3	many	ASSYPAITPDEQF
TRBJ1-2	TRBV29-1	many	SVYEWGQGLSGAGYT
TRBJ2-1	TRBV7-2	NA	ASRRGGGAVTYNEQF
TRBJ2-7	TRBV19	many	ASSGTGTYEQY
TRBJ2-3	TRBV27	NA	ASNDPGGNTDTQY
TRBJ2-1	TRBV7-9	many	ASSRQLEQF
TRBJ1-1	TRBV4-2	many	ASSQPDRGRTEAF
TRBJ1-3	TRBV5-1	many	ASTEGDYGNTIY
TRBJ2-1	TRBV5-6	few	ASHARPRGINEQF
TRBJ2-1	TRBV5-6	many	ASSFRGGRAPTYNEQF
TRBJ2-1	TRBV7-3	few	ASSPGWTGSYNEQF
TRBJ2-7	TRBV20-1	NA	SARGWREGTYEQY
TRBJ2-1	TRBV6-2/TRBV6-3	few	ASSYPFDRVRGNEQF
TRBJ1-5	TRBV7-2	many	ASSPPGGGSNQPQH
TRBJ1-2	TRBV4-2	NA	ASSQAAEPYGYT
TRBJ2-5	TRBV4-1	NA	ACSPGTSGGGGTQY
TRBJ2-4	TRBV29-1	many	SVGSARENIQY
TRBJ2-1	TRBV20-1	many	SASSGRAYNEQF
TRBJ1-5	TRBV20-1	many	SADRGSNQPQH
TRBJ2-5	TRBV20-1	many	SARSALLAGNQETQY
TRBJ1-2	TRBV20-1	NA	SARGSGYYGYT
TRBJ2-7	TRBV19	many	ASSPTENYEQY
TRBJ1-5	TRBV6-2/TRBV6-3	NA	ASSYSITFEDSSNQPQH
TRBJ2-7	TRBV18	many	ASSLSSEQY
TRBJ1-3	TRBV7-9	many	ASSLTAGPSGNTIY
TRBJ1-1	TRBV2	many	ASSGGTANTEAF
TRBJ1-5	TRBV10-3	few	AISDSPGQGNQPQH
TRBJ1-4	TRBV20-1	many	SASEGRELF
TRBJ2-2	TRBV5-1	NA	ASSSPGLAGVGGELF
TRBJ2-2	TRBV7-2	many	ASSLVPAGGGGELF
TRBJ2-7	TRBV4-3	many	ASSRYRDTYSYEQY
TRBJ2-1	TRBV28	many	ASTTRTSGAGDEQF
TRBJ2-7	TRBV27	many	ASSPLGANDEQY
TRBJ1-1	TRBV12-3/TRBV12-4	many	ASRSLHENTEAF